The entry below gives a single T cell receptor (beta chain) sequence along with its context. The antigen is unknown. This record belongs to a study of cytomegalovirus exposure and HLA in healthy donors. With 4 bases removed from V and 3 bases from J, the gap between germline ends came to 14 bases. The CDR3 is made up of 15 amino acids. Germline values: CDR1 SGHTS, CDR2 YDEGEE. Findings of the study overall: There were several of the most significant clusters that appeared linked to common viral pathogens in a later analysis. Rarity characterized most TCR sequences, yet some public TCRs appeared in many donors.

A multiplex PCR was run with 60 Vbeta primers and 13 Jbeta primers. Data came from immunoSEQ multiplex PCR; TCRdb stores just in-frame clones and leaves some out. This repertoire shows approximately 180,000 clones, 87% found once; its top ten account for about 0.24%. The J gene is TRBJ2-1, the V gene TRBV5-8; weak D call: TRBD1 (5 bases). This receptor was obtained from a girl in the first two years of life in good health and CMV-seronegative. Specimen: PBMCs. The CDR3 DNA reads as TGTGCCAGCAGCCTGGGGCTAGGAGACTACAATGAGCAGTTCTTC. This encodes CASSLGLGDYNEQFF. Filled out from reference TRBV5-8 and TRBJ2-1, the complete variable domain reads EAGVTQSPTHLIKTRGQQATLRCSPISGHTSVYWYQQALGLGLQFLLWYDEGEERNRGNFPPRFSGRQFPNYSSELNVNALELEDSALYLCASSLGLGDYNEQFFGPGTRLTVL.